The sequence of this T cell receptor beta chain was determined in a study of shared clonotypes between healthy human individuals. Study findings and constraints: Though the depth was large, rarefaction showed that sorted-subset sequencing was incomplete. Shared across a handful of donors were 5% to 6% of the naive CD4 clonotypes.

Naive CD8 isolation took CD45RO-negative cells positively selected for CCR7 and excluded terminally differentiated effector memory CD45RA+ cells. This was a deep-level run. Genomic DNA from each subset was divided evenly over several immunoSEQ plates. The data were produced by immunoSEQ multiplex PCR, yet TCRdb's version contains in-frame clones alone and is incomplete. Of approximately 600,000 clones in the sample, around 96% are singletons; the top ten hold approximately 0.12%. CDR1 and CDR2 (germline): SEHNR, FQNEAQ (reference sequence). J gave up 7 bases and V 4 bases, and 5 bases lay outside the gene matches. This CDR3 comprises 15 residues. In the case of this clone: Its antigen is not identified.

The genes are TRBV7-9 and TRBJ2-1; 12 bases are shared with TRBD2. The receptor's source is a woman aged 25 to 39 in good health. The sample taken for sequencing was naive CD8+ T cells sorted from blood. The CDR3 nucleotides read TGTGCCAGCAGCTACCTAGCGGGAGGGCCGAATGAGCAGTTCTTC. This sequence encodes CASSYLAGGPNEQFF.